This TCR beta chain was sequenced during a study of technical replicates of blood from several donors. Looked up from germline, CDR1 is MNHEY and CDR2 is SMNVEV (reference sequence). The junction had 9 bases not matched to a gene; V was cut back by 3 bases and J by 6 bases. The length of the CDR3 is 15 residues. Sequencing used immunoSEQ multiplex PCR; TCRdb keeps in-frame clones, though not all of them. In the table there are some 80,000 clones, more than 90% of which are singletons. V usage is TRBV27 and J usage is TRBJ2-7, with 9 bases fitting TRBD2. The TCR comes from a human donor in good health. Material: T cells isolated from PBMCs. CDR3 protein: CASSFKREVFSEQYF. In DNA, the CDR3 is TGTGCCAGCAGTTTCAAGCGGGAGGTGTTTAGCGAGCAGTACTTC.